The 7 T cell receptor beta chains listed next were all sequenced from one sample in a study of cytomegalovirus exposure and HLA in healthy donors. Profiled with immunoSEQ multiplex PCR; TCRdb holds only in-frame clones, not every one. The sample yields around 200,000 clones, 84% seen once. What was sequenced was PBMCs. The receptor source for this set is a woman aged 18-29 years in good health and CMV-seropositive.

The chain joins TRBV9 to TRBJ2-1; D ambiguous. The CDR3 consists of 12 residues. CDR1 SGDLS and CDR2 YYNGEE come from the germline V gene. The ends were cut back, 3 bases at V and 3 bases at J, with 4 bases in the middle. This chain's CDR3 is CASSAYYNEQFF. The CDR3 DNA is TGTGCCAGCAGCGCTTACTACAATGAGCAGTTCTTC.

This clone has just one count. J is TRBJ2-7 and V is TRBV21-1; the D call in the table, TRBD2, was not verified against the DNA. TRBV21-1 is shown as a pseudogene. The CDR3 runs to 15 residues. The CDR3: CASSKEGSGRDEQYF. Here the CDR3 DNA reads TGTGCCAGCAGCAAAGAGGGCAGCGGTCGGGACGAGCAGTACTTC.

J is TRBJ1-3 and V is TRBV6-6; D gene uncertain. The CDR3 spans 12 residues. V lost 8 bases and J 4 bases, leaving 9 bases between the germline ends. Per the germline V gene, CDR1 is MNHNY and CDR2 is SVGAGI (reference sequence). The DNA of the CDR3 is TGTGCCAGCCGGAGTCCCGGAAACACCATATATTTT. It translates to CASRSPGNTIYF.

The V call is TRBV4-2, the J call TRBJ1-5, with D perhaps matching TRBD1 (5 bases). CDR3 size: 13 residues. The V end was cut by 4 bases, the J end by 6 bases, with 10 bases between. From germline, CDR1 is LGHNA and CDR2 YNFKEQ. CDR3 sequence (DNA): TGTGCCAGCAGCCCCCAGGGCGGTCAGCCCCAGCATTTT. This translates into CASSPQGGQPQHF.

The chain couples TRBV2 to TRBJ2-2; 8 bases map to TRBD1. The germline V gene has CDR1 SNHLY and CDR2 FYNNEI. The CDR3 extends over 15 amino acids. The ends lost 4 bases at V and 5 bases at J; junction bases unmatched: 6. CDR3 bases: TGTGCCAGCAGTGGCCAGACAGGGGCGACCGGGGAGCTGTTTTTT. It yields the protein CASSGQTGATGELFF.

J is TRBJ2-1 and V is TRBV19, with 8 bases that match TRBD1. This CDR3 region has 15 residues. With 2 bases clipped from V and 6 bases from J, the junction kept 6 bases outside the gene matches. Germline values: CDR1 LNHDA, CDR2 SQIVND (reference sequence). The CDR3 spells CASSIIGQGFNEQFF. Here the CDR3 DNA reads TGTGCCAGTAGTATAATCGGACAGGGCTTCAATGAGCAGTTCTTC. The full variable domain, completed using reference TRBV19 and TRBJ2-1, is DGGITQSPKYLFRKEGQNVTLSCEQNLNHDAMYWYRQDPGQGLRLIYYSQIVNDFQKGDIAEGYSVSREKKESFPLTVTSAQKNPTAFYLCASSIIGQGFNEQFFGPGTRLTVL.

The chain carries TRBV6-5 and TRBJ2-1, with D perhaps matching TRBD1 (6 bases). Deletions cut 0 bases from V and 5 bases from J, with 11 bases between. The germline V gene encodes CDR1 MNHEY and CDR2 SVGAGI. This CDR3 spans 15 amino acids. The CDR3 DNA sequence: TGTGCCAGCAGTTACTCCCGGGACACGGACAATGAGCAGTTCTTC. Protein sequence: CASSYSRDTDNEQFF.